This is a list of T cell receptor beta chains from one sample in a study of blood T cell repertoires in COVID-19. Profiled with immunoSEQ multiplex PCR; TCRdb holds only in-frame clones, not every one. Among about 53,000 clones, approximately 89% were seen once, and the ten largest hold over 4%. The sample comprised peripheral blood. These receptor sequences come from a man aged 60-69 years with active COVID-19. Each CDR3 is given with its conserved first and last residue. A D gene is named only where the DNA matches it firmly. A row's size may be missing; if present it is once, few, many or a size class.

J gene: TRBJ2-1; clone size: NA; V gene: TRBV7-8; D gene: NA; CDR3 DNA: TGTGCCAGCAGCCAGCCCGGGACATCATACAATGAGCAGTTCTTC; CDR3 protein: CASSQPGTSYNEQFF
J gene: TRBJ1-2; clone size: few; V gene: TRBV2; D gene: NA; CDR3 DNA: TGTGCCAGCAGTGATGAGGTCTCCGGGGGCTACACCTTC; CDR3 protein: CASSDEVSGGYTF
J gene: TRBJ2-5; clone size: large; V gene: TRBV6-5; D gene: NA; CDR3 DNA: TGTGCCAGCAGTCCACTGCGACAGGCGAAAGAGACCCAGTACTTC; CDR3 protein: CASSPLRQAKETQYF
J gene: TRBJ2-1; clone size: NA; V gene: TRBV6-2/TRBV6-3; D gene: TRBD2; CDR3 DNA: TGTGCCAGCAGTTACGAAGCGGGAGGATTTGGAAATGAGCAGTTCTTC; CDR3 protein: CASSYEAGGFGNEQFF
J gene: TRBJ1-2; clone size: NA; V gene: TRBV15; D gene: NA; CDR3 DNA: TGTGCCACCAGCAGAGATCAGGCTGTCCTGGGCTACACCTTC; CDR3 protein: CATSRDQAVLGYTF
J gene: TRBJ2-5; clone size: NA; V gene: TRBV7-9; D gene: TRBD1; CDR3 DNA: TGTGCCAGCCAACAGGGACAGGGGGCAGAGACCCAGTACTTC; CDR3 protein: CASQQGQGAETQYF
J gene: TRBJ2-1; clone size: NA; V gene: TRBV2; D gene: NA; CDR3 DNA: TGTGCCAGCACGCGGAGGAATGAGCAGTTCTTC; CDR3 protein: CASTRRNEQFF
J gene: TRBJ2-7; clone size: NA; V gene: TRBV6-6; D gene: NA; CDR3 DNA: TGTGCCAGCAGTTATACGACTAACTCCTACGAGCAGTACTTC; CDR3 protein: CASSYTTNSYEQYF
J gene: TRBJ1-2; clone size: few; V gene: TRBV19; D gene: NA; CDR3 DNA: TGTGCCAGTAGTATCATCGGAGGCTGGAACTATGGCTACACCTTC; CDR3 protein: CASSIIGGWNYGYTF
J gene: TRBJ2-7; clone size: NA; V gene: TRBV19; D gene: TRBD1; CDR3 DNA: TGTGCCAGTAGTTACCCGGGACAGTCCTACGAGCAGTACTTC; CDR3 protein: CASSYPGQSYEQYF
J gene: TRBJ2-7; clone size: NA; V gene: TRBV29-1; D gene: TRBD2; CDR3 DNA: TGCAGCGTTGAGGGTGTAGCGGGAGGAGTGAGGAACGAGCAGTACTTC; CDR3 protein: CSVEGVAGGVRNEQYF